These T cell receptor beta chains were read from a single sample in a study of cytomegalovirus exposure and HLA in healthy donors. Profiling relied on immunoSEQ multiplex PCR, and the TCRdb table lists in-frame clones only, not all of them. The sample lists around 150,000 clones; 70% to 80% were seen once. The sequenced sample consisted of PBMCs. The receptors stem from a man aged 18-30 years in good health and CMV-seropositive. Each CDR3 is given with its conserved first and last residue. Fields, in order: CDR3 length, J gene, V gene, CDR3 protein.

>14|TRBJ1-1|TRBV28
CASSPDRMNTKAFF
>14|TRBJ1-1|TRBV27
CASSLTGMYTEAFF
>16|TRBJ1-5|TRBV5-6
CASSLRGPKGNQPQHF
>11|TRBJ2-7|TRBV30
CAWSGAYEQYF
>11|TRBJ1-2|TRBV20-1
CSAMIGNGYTF
>15|TRBJ2-7|TRBV28
CASRLGPGASYEQYF
>14|TRBJ2-7|TRBV5-4
CASSLGREAPEQYF
>15|TRBJ2-1|TRBV19
CASSKQGSSYNEQFF
>14|TRBJ1-2|TRBV5-6
CASSLGVVGYGYTF
>17|TRBJ2-2|TRBV5-1
CATSRGGARMGAGELFF
>14|TRBJ1-5|TRBV2
CASSEDSPNQPQHF
>15|TRBJ2-3|TRBV10-3
CAIGRTGDSTDTQYF
>13|TRBJ1-1|TRBV28
CASSPLVNTEAFF
>13|TRBJ1-2|TRBV6-1
CASRDDRGYGYTF
>14|TRBJ1-5|TRBV18
CASSPGLSVPPQHF
>16|TRBJ2-7|TRBV4-1
CASSLPAGQGGYEQYF
>15|TRBJ2-6|TRBV11-2
CASSWTVSGANVLTF
>15|TRBJ1-2|TRBV28
CASSPLDSPNYGYTF
>14|TRBJ2-7|TRBV5-4
CASSSGQTTYEQYF
>12|TRBJ1-2|TRBV7-2
CASSLGRVGYTF
>14|TRBJ2-7|TRBV27
CASSFSGNSYEQYF
>13|TRBJ1-2|TRBV6-5
CASGRWGTDGYTF
>12|TRBJ1-2|TRBV28
CASSSQGYGYTF
>13|TRBJ1-2|TRBV6-5
CASRSQGAHGYTF
>14|TRBJ2-7|TRBV28
CASSDTGTGGEQYF
>16|TRBJ1-3|TRBV7-6
CASSPAGYPSGNTIYF
>16|TRBJ2-7|TRBV5-6
CASSSRLVGGSYEQYF
>13|TRBJ1-1|TRBV11-2
CASSVGTGTEAFF
>16|TRBJ2-7|TRBV7-9
CASSSGTGPISYEQYF
>14|TRBJ2-1|TRBV5-6
CASSSLGGSHEQFF
>14|TRBJ2-2|TRBV10-3
CAIRGDYNTGELFF
>14|TRBJ2-7|TRBV5-4
CASSLGLAGDEQYF
>13|TRBJ2-7|TRBV7-9
CASSLAGDYEQYF
>13|TRBJ2-7|TRBV6-6
CAAARQGRNEQYF